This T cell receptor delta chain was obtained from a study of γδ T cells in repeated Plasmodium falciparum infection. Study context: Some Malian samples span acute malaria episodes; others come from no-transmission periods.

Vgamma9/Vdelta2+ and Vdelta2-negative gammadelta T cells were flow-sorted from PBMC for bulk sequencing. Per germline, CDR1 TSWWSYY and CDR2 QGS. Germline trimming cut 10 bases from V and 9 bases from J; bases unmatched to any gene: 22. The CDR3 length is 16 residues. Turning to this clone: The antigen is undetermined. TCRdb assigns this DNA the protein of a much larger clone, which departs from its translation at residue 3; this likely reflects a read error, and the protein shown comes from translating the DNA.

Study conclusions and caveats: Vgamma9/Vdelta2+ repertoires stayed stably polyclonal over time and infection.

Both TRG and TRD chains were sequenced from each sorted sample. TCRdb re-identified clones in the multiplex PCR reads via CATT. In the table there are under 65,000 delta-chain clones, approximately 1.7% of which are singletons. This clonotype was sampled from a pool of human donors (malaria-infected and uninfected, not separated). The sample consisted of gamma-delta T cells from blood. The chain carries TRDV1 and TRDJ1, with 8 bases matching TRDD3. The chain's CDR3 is CAPAVPVTYWGSELIF. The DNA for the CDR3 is TGTGCTCCTGCCGTTCCTGTGACCTACTGGGGGTCCGAACTCATCTTT.